These T cell receptor beta chains were read from a single sample in a study of T cell responses to AZD1222 COVID-19 vaccine. Clones were read by immunoSEQ multiplex PCR, and TCRdb kept only the in-frame ones, dropping some. This sample carries 130,000 or so clones, about 92% of them seen once, and the ten largest clones take under 2%. Material: peripheral blood, obtained on day 0 of AZD1222 vaccination. These receptors were collected from an adult in good health. Both conserved end residues are trimmed from each CDR3.

v_call	j_call	cdr3_aa
TRBV11-2	TRBJ1-3	ASSPTGLGNTIY
TRBV11-2	TRBJ2-2	ASSLDPYGTGELF
TRBV6-5	TRBJ2-1	ASSYGGGQF
TRBV19	TRBJ2-7	ASSLRLEGLQY
TRBV30	TRBJ1-2	AWSEQGQRGYT
TRBV6-5	TRBJ1-1	ASSFAGGRGEAF
TRBV7-2	TRBJ2-7	ASSPTLDRSYEQY
TRBV6-1	TRBJ1-1	ASSEYQATEAF
TRBV11-2	TRBJ1-2	ASSLALGNYGYT
TRBV7-9	TRBJ1-2	ASSFGTGNYGYT
TRBV6-5	TRBJ2-5	ASSSGAQETQY
TRBV7-7	TRBJ2-1	ASSLDQGNEQF
TRBV3-1/TRBV3-2	TRBJ2-3	ASSQNTDTQY
TRBV5-6	TRBJ2-7	ASSYGTGSSYEQY
TRBV6-5	TRBJ2-7	ASTPLGGGIYEQY
TRBV10-3	TRBJ1-5	AISDRTGDSNQPQH
TRBV9	TRBJ2-5	ASSVEGQAVETQY
TRBV6-2/TRBV6-3	TRBJ1-1	ASSYSTDTEAF
TRBV5-1	TRBJ1-1	ASSLMVGGDTEAF
TRBV27	TRBJ2-7	ASNPGLAGGYEQY
TRBV30	TRBJ2-7	AWRGGLGRTYEQY
TRBV30	TRBJ2-3	AFTWGVGRDTQY
TRBV18	TRBJ2-7	ASSPVGQPYEQY
TRBV10-3	TRBJ1-1	AISDGQSGGANTEAF
TRBV11-3	TRBJ2-3	ASSPRDFTDTQY
TRBV9	TRBJ1-6	ASSVKPGIKDSPLH
TRBV9	TRBJ2-7	ASGSGRTYEQY
TRBV7-9	TRBJ2-7	ASSLGRAVKNEQY
TRBV7-9	TRBJ1-3	ASSRGVPLSGNTIY
TRBV3-1/TRBV3-2	TRBJ1-1	ASSQGPTNEAF
TRBV5-1	TRBJ1-3	ASSLAAASGNTIY
TRBV5-6	TRBJ1-3	ASSLDRAYSGNTIY
TRBV27	TRBJ2-5	ASSEGPETQY
TRBV30	TRBJ2-2	AWSVTGAPNTGELF
TRBV29-1	TRBJ2-7	SVAGGSYEQY
TRBV5-4	TRBJ2-3	ASSLLSFTDTQY
TRBV5-4	TRBJ2-5	ASSLPSGGVLETQY
TRBV9	TRBJ1-5	ASSVDGGAGQPQH
TRBV4-2	TRBJ2-1	ASSHGGTSGVDEQF
TRBV7-9	TRBJ1-6	ASSWEQGNSPLH
TRBV6-2/TRBV6-3	TRBJ1-5	ASSPLPTRRNQPQH
TRBV19	TRBJ2-7	ASSSSGTGSKQY
TRBV5-1	TRBJ2-1	ASSLSPAPDNEQF
TRBV5-1	TRBJ2-7	ASSLGLALSEQY
TRBV18	TRBJ2-2	ASSPPGTPLPGELF
TRBV19	TRBJ1-5	ASSSHTFRDRINQPQH